Following are 21 T cell receptor beta chains from one sample sequenced in a study of cytomegalovirus exposure and HLA in healthy donors. Sequencing was performed with immunoSEQ multiplex PCR; in TCRdb, only in-frame clones are kept and a portion is missing. The data contain about 120,000 clones, 95% to 97% of them singletons. Sequencing was performed on PBMCs. Receptors were obtained from a man aged 18 to 30 in good health and CMV-seronegative.

The J gene is TRBJ1-3, the V gene TRBV25-1; possible D gene TRBD1, 5 bases. Per germline, CDR1 MGHDK and CDR2 SYGVNS. CDR3 length: 14 amino acids. The V and J ends lost 5 bases and 4 bases respectively, with 12 bases between them. CDR3 nucleotide sequence: TGTGCCAGCAGTCCCAAGGGGATCGGAAACACCATATATTTT. Protein: CASSPKGIGNTIYF.

V gene TRBV9 combines with J gene TRBJ2-1; TRBD1 matches at 8 bases. The germline gives CDR1 SGDLS, CDR2 YYNGEE. The CDR3 consists of 14 residues. The V segment lost 4 bases and the J segment 9 bases; nucleotides outside the gene matches: 9. As DNA, the CDR3 is TGTGCCAGCAGCCCAGGGACAGGTGGCAGTGAGCAGTTCTTC. This translates into CASSPGTGGSEQFF. The entire variable domain, with the rest obtained from reference TRBV9 and TRBJ2-1, is as follows: DSGVTQTPKHLITATGQRVTLRCSPRSGDLSVYWYQQSLDQGLQFLIQYYNGEERAKGNILERFSAQQFPDLHSELNLSSLELGDSALYFCASSPGTGGSEQFFGPGTRLTVL.

This clone was seen just once. The rearrangement uses TRBV11-3 and TRBJ2-1; 11 bases line up with TRBD2. This CDR3 contains 16 residues. Per germline, CDR1 SGHNT and CDR2 YENEEA. Unmatched junction bases numbered 12, after V lost 5 bases and J lost 9 bases. The CDR3 reads CASSHPGLAAVGEQFF. CDR3 nucleotides: TGTGCCAGCAGCCACCCGGGACTAGCGGCCGTCGGTGAGCAGTTCTTC.

V and J are TRBV18 and TRBJ1-1, with 7 positions matching TRBD1. There are 12 residues in the CDR3. CDR1 KGHSH and CDR2 LQKENI come from the germline V gene. V trimming: 8 bases; J trimming: 4 bases; junction bases outside the gene matches: 4. CDR3 residues: CASTQGGTEAFF. The DNA of the CDR3 is TGTGCCAGCACTCAGGGGGGCACTGAAGCTTTCTTT.

As DNA, the CDR3 is TGTGCCAGCAGCTTGGATGGGACAGGGGGCTGGTATGGCTACACCTTC. Its translation is CASSLDGTGGWYGYTF. The chain couples TRBV5-6 to TRBJ1-2, with 12 positions matching TRBD1. The V gene's germline CDR1 is SGHDT and CDR2 YYEEEE. V lost 0 bases and J lost 5; bases outside the gene matches: 5. The CDR3 is 16 amino acids.

The rearrangement uses TRBV12-5 and TRBJ2-2, with D possibly matching TRBD1 (5 bases). V was cut by 2 bases and J by 4 bases, with 8 bases left in between. The CDR3 length is 14 residues. Germline-derived CDR1 and CDR2 are LGHNT and FRNRAP. CDR3 sequence reads: CASGLQGFTGELFF. Here the CDR3 DNA reads TGTGCTAGTGGTTTGCAGGGATTCACCGGGGAGCTGTTTTTT.

The V and J genes are TRBV9 and TRBJ1-1, with 10 bases aligning to TRBD1. Germline CDR1 SGDLS, CDR2 YYNGEE. The V and J ends lost 2 bases and 5 bases, in that order; junction bases with no gene match: 12. CDR3 length equals 17 residues. The CDR3 loop is CASSVPGTGDSRTEAFF. For the CDR3, the DNA is TGTGCCAGCAGCGTGCCCGGGACAGGGGATTCGAGAACTGAAGCTTTCTTT.

The gene calls are TRBV4-3 and TRBJ2-7; TRBD1 agrees at 10 bases. V lost 1 base and J lost 4; bases outside the gene matches: 13. This CDR3 is 18 amino acids long. Germline CDR1 and CDR2: LGHNA and YSLEER. The CDR3 nucleotides are TGCGCCAGCAGCCAAGTTCTTATAGGGGACAGGGGATTTTACGAGCAGTACTTC. This sequence encodes CASSQVLIGDRGFYEQYF.

The chain joins TRBV4-2 to TRBJ2-7; 14 bases agree with TRBD2. The ends lost 4 bases at V and 4 bases at J; junction bases unmatched: 6. CDR1 is LGHNA and CDR2 is YNFKEQ in the germline V gene. The CDR3 is made up of 16 amino acids. Here the CDR3 DNA reads TGTGCCAGCAGCCTTGGGACTAGCGGGAGTAAATACGAGCAGTACTTC. This gives the protein CASSLGTSGSKYEQYF.

The chain employs TRBV14 and TRBJ2-2; D not certain. V lost 4 bases and J lost 5, with 11 bases in between. This CDR3 has 14 amino acids. Germline V CDR1 and CDR2: SGHDN, FVKESK. The CDR3 coding sequence is TGTGCCAGCAGCCCGATCAGAGGAACCGGGGAGCTGTTTTTT. Translating gives CASSPIRGTGELFF.

The V gene is TRBV30, the J gene TRBJ1-2, with a possible D match to TRBD1 (5 bases). Per the germline V gene, CDR1 is GTSNPN and CDR2 is SVGIG (reference sequence). The CDR3 totals 11 residues. Trimming pared 4 bases from V and 4 bases from J, leaving 7 bases between. CDR3 DNA sequence: TGTGCCTGGATAGACAGCTATGGCTACACCTTC. Its protein is CAWIDSYGYTF.

This clone was detected once. The genes are TRBV5-5 and TRBJ2-3; a possible D gene is TRBD2 (5 bases). The CDR3 has 16 amino acids. Germline values: CDR1 SGHKS, CDR2 YYEKEE (reference sequence). V was clipped by 3 bases and J by 0 bases, with 14 bases between them. The CDR3 nucleotides are TGTGCCAGCAGCTGGGGAGTGGTCTCTAGCACAGATACGCAGTATTTT. Translating gives CASSWGVVSSTDTQYF.

The rearrangement links TRBV11-3 to TRBJ2-1; the match to TRBD2 covers 10 bases. V shed 4 bases, J shed 9 bases, and the junction held 3 bases outside the gene matches. Germline CDR1 is SGHNT and CDR2 is YENEEA. This CDR3 comprises 13 residues. The CDR3 sequence is CASSSLAGGEQFF. The CDR3 DNA reads as TGTGCCAGCAGCTCATTAGCGGGGGGTGAGCAGTTCTTC. The whole variable domain, filled in from reference TRBV11-3 and TRBJ2-1, reads EAGVVQSPRYKIIEKKQPVAFWCNPISGHNTLYWYLQNLGQGPELLIRYENEEAVDDSQLPKDRFSAERLKGVDSTLKIQPAELGDSAVYLCASSSLAGGEQFFGPGTRLTVL.

The chain has TRBV5-1 and TRBJ2-7, with 8 bases fitting TRBD1. CDR1 and CDR2 from the germline V gene are SGHRS and YFSETQ. The J segment lost 6 bases and the V segment lost 3 bases, leaving 8 bases of the junction unmatched. This CDR3 has 14 residues. The CDR3 DNA reads TGCGCCAGCAGCTGGGAGACAGGGGACAGCGAGCAGTACTTC. Translation: CASSWETGDSEQYF.

This rearrangement joins TRBV7-3 to TRBJ2-7, with TRBD2 matching over 13 bases. The V gene's germline CDR1 is SGHTA and CDR2 FQGTGA. With V trimmed by 2 bases and J by 10 bases, 5 bases remained unmatched. CDR3 length equals 14 residues. Here the CDR3 reads CASSLGTSGDRQYF. The CDR3 DNA reads as TGTGCCAGCAGCTTAGGGACTAGCGGGGACAGACAGTACTTC.

The chain recombines TRBV13 with TRBJ2-7, with TRBD2 matching 16 bases. Per germline, CDR1 PRHDT and CDR2 FYEKMQ (reference sequence). Trimming removed 4 bases from V and 6 bases from J; junction bases left unmatched: 6. CDR3 length: 16 residues. CDR3 coding DNA: TGTGCCAGCAGCTCGGGACTAGCGGGAGGGACCGTCGAGCAGTACTTC. Encoded protein: CASSSGLAGGTVEQYF.

In DNA form, the CDR3 reads TGTGCCAGTAGTATATATATGAACACTGAAGCTTTCTTT. Translating it yields CASSIYMNTEAFF. The chain is built from TRBV19 and TRBJ1-1, with D unclear. Trimming took off 2 bases at V and 0 bases at J, with 4 bases between the two ends. The CDR3 contains 13 residues. Germline-derived CDR1 and CDR2 are LNHDA and SQIVND (reference sequence).

The CDR3 loop is CASSYAGQTKGYTF. The DNA for the CDR3 is TGTGCCAGCAGTTACGCCGGACAAACGAAAGGCTACACCTTC. The chain combines TRBV6-5 with TRBJ1-2; D possibly corresponds to TRBD1 (5 bases). Per the germline V gene, CDR1 is MNHEY and CDR2 is SVGAGI. Trimming shortened V by 2 bases and J by 8 bases, and 15 bases separated the two germline ends. The CDR3 runs to 14 residues.

The CDR3, as DNA: TGTGCCAGCAGAGCCGGGACTCCAAAACTGTTTTTT. Translation gives CASRAGTPKLFF. The chain uses TRBV6-1 and TRBJ1-4; weak D call: TRBD1 (5 bases). CDR1 is MNHNS, CDR2 SASEGT, per germline. The ends were cut back, 6 bases at V and 10 bases at J, with 12 bases in the middle. CDR3 length equals 12 residues.

The CDR3 nucleotides read TGTGCCAGCAGTTTATACGGGGGAGTTGGGAGCCTTAACTATGGCTACACCTTC. This sequence encodes CASSLYGGVGSLNYGYTF. The J gene is TRBJ1-2, the V gene TRBV28; possibly TRBD1 for D (5 bases). CDR3 length: 18 amino acids. V was clipped by 1 base and J by 1 base, with 19 bases between them. The germline CDR1 and CDR2 sequences are MDHEN and SYDVKM.

V gene TRBV29-1 combines with J gene TRBJ2-3, with 9 bases fitting TRBD2. Trimming at V came to 3 bases and at J to 4 bases, leaving 8 bases not matched to a gene. Per germline, CDR1 SQVTM and CDR2 ANQGSEA. The CDR3 runs 15 residues. CDR3 sequence: CSVESTSGAADTQYF. The CDR3 DNA reads TGCAGCGTTGAGTCGACTAGCGGAGCAGCAGATACGCAGTATTTT.